This T cell receptor (beta chain) is drawn from a study of HIV-infected patients and healthy controls. Study-wide points: The authors saw processing only sixteen HIV-infected individuals as a major limitation on generality.

After removal of 6 bases from V and 6 bases from J, the junction contained 4 bases not matched to a gene. The CDR3 length is 11 residues. CDR1 is DFQATT and CDR2 is SNEGSKA in the germline V gene (reference sequence). Around 0.5 ug RNA was reverse transcribed with alpha and beta constant-region primers. Alpha and beta chain libraries were made separately by chain-specific third strand synthesis with multiplexing indices. TCRdb recomputed calls from the 5' RACE reads with MiXCR, one row per CDR3 protein. The repertoire holds more than 3,500 distinct CDR3 sequences, with 25% to 30% as singletons. Antiretroviral therapy had run roughly three months, about 14 weeks, before follow-up blood collection. The repertoire came from unfractionated whole blood and reflected all unsorted peripheral T cells. The RNA source was a 2.5 ml peripheral blood draw. As to this clonotype: As yet, its antigen is unknown.

The TCR comes from an adult with HIV infection. The chain combines TRBV20-1 with TRBJ2-7; 8 nucleotides match TRBD1. The sequencing here drew on blood, taken during antiretroviral therapy. The CDR3 bases are TGCAGTGCATCCGGGACAGGCGAGCAGTACTTC. Translated: CSASGTGEQYF.